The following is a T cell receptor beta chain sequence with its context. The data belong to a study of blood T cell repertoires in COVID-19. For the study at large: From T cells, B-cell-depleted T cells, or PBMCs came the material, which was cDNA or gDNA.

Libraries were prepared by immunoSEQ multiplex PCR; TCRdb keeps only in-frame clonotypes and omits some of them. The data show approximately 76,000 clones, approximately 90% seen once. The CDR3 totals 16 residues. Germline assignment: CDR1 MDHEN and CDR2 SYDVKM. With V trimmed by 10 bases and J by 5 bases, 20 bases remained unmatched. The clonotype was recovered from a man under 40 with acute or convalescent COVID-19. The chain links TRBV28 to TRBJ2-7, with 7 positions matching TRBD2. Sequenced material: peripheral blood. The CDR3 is CATVEGGSLSQDEQYF. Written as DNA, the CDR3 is TGTGCCACTGTCGAGGGAGGGTCCCTATCTCAAGACGAGCAGTACTTC.